Presented here are 28 T cell receptor beta chains from one specimen sequenced in a study of shared clonotypes between healthy human individuals. Produced via immunoSEQ multiplex PCR; TCRdb's table is partial and in-frame only. The sample lists around 2.1 million clones, around 93% occurring once. CD8 cells regarded as naive lacked CD45RO, were positively chosen for CCR7, and omitted terminally differentiated effector memory CD45RA+ cells. Sequencing input: naive CD8+ T cells from PBMCs. The receptor source for this set is a man aged 18 to 29 in good health. Some clones in this sample may be carry-over from other donors' samples.

CDR3 residues: CASSLVQGEFYEQYF. The CDR3 DNA reads TGCGCCAGCAGCTTGGTGCAGGGTGAATTTTACGAGCAGTACTTC. This chain links TRBV5-1 with TRBJ2-7; tentative D call: TRBD1 (5 bases). Germline V CDR1 and CDR2: SGHRS, YFSETQ. This CDR3 has 15 amino acids. Trimming stripped 0 bases from V and 4 bases from J, with 14 bases between.

CDR3 residues: CASSLWAGQTNEQFF. The CDR3 DNA sequence: TGCGCCAGCAGCTTGTGGGCGGGTCAGACCAATGAGCAGTTCTTC. The rearrangement uses TRBV5-1 and TRBJ2-1, with D possibly being TRBD2 (5 bases). This CDR3 spans 15 amino acids. Germline CDR1 reads SGHRS; CDR2 reads YFSETQ. V was cut by 1 base and J by 6 bases, with 14 bases left in between.

The chain links TRBV7-9 to TRBJ2-1; TRBD2 agrees at 9 bases. With 6 bases clipped from V and 6 bases from J, the junction kept 6 bases outside the gene matches. Per germline, CDR1 SEHNR and CDR2 FQNEAQ (reference sequence). This CDR3 has 14 amino acids. The CDR3 nucleotides read TGTGCCAGCAGTAGCGGGAGCGTTGGCAATGAGCAGTTCTTC. Its translation: CASSSGSVGNEQFF.

The chain recombines TRBV19 with TRBJ2-1; no reliable D call. V was shortened by 6 bases and J by 0 bases, with 3 bases between the two germline ends. The germline CDR1 and CDR2 sequences are LNHDA and SQIVND (reference sequence). This CDR3 spans 12 amino acids. The CDR3 DNA reads TGTGCCAGTAGCTTCTCCTACAATGAGCAGTTCTTC. Translation gives CASSFSYNEQFF.

About this clone itself: The same CDR3 also results from other DNA sequences found in this sample. The V call is TRBV9, the J call TRBJ2-1; possible D gene TRBD1, 6 bases. Trimming cost V 3 bases and J 3 bases, with 10 bases left between them. Germline assignment: CDR1 SGDLS and CDR2 YYNGEE. The CDR3 extends over 14 amino acids. The DNA for the CDR3 is TGTGCCAGCAGCGGACGGACAGACTACAATGAGCAGTTCTTC. Translation: CASSGRTDYNEQFF.

The V gene is TRBV9, the J gene TRBJ1-1, with 7 bases aligning to TRBD1. Germline V CDR1 and CDR2: SGDLS, YYNGEE. V lost 3 bases, J lost 3 bases, and 8 bases stayed unmatched. This CDR3 has 15 amino acids. CDR3 loop: CASSGITGEDTEAFF. CDR3 in DNA: TGTGCCAGCAGCGGAATTACAGGGGAGGACACTGAAGCTTTCTTT.

In the case of this clone: A read error may account for a junction end that differs from germline. V usage is TRBV6-1 and J usage is TRBJ2-3, with D possibly matching TRBD2 (5 bases). The CDR3 is 16 residues long. Germline CDR1 reads MNHNS; CDR2 reads SASEGT. CDR3 nucleotides: TGTGCCAGCAGGGAAGGAACTAGGTCCGGCACAGATACGCAGTATTTT. Amino acid sequence: CASREGTRSGTDTQYF.

V and J are TRBV19 and TRBJ2-7; 7 bases are a match to TRBD2. V lost 1 base to trimming and J lost 0 bases; unmatched junction nucleotides: 6. The CDR3 sequence is 16 residues long. Germline CDR1 is LNHDA and CDR2 is SQIVND (reference sequence). Here the CDR3 DNA reads TGTGCCAGTAGTATAGGTCTAGCGGAGAGCTCCTACGAGCAGTACTTC. Translation: CASSIGLAESSYEQYF.

V gene TRBV7-8 combines with J gene TRBJ1-1; weak D call: TRBD1 (5 bases). The germline V gene encodes CDR1 SGHVS and CDR2 FQNEAQ. V gave up 5 bases and J gave up 2 bases, with 12 bases separating them. The CDR3 extends over 14 amino acids. The CDR3 DNA follows: TGTGCCAGCAGCCTGCGGGACGGCAACACTGAAGCTTTCTTT. Translated, it gives CASSLRDGNTEAFF.

This rearrangement joins TRBV7-6 to TRBJ1-5, with 7 bases that match TRBD1. CDR1 and CDR2 (germline): SGHVS, FNYEAQ. This CDR3 is 16 amino acids long. Losses at the gene ends were 1 base for V and 2 bases for J; bases not matched to a gene: 5. CDR3: CASSLEPGTGNQPQHF. CDR3 nucleotides: TGTGCCAGCAGCTTAGAACCCGGGACAGGCAATCAGCCCCAGCATTTT. The variable domain in full, completed from reference TRBV7-6 and TRBJ1-5, reads GAGVSQSPRYKVTKRGQDVALRCDPISGHVSLYWYRQALGQGPEFLTYFNYEAQQDKSGLPNDRFSAERPEGSISTLTIQRTEQRDSAMYRCASSLEPGTGNQPQHFGDGTRLSIL.

V and J are TRBV29-1 and TRBJ1-2; weak D call: TRBD1 (5 bases). The CDR3 is 11 residues long. Trimming took 7 bases from V and 8 from J, leaving 14 bases between them. The germline V gene has CDR1 SQVTM and CDR2 ANQGSEA. CDR3 loop: CSAKQGGGYTF. CDR3 nucleotides: TGCAGCGCGAAGCAGGGTGGAGGCTACACCTTC.

This chain uses TRBV10-2 with TRBJ1-1, with 8 bases matching TRBD1. The CDR3 extends over 13 amino acids. CDR1 is WSHSY, CDR2 SAAADI, per germline. With 11 bases clipped from V and 0 bases from J, the junction kept 5 bases outside the gene matches. The CDR3: CAGRTGLNTEAFF. CDR3 bases: TGCGCCGGAAGGACAGGGCTGAACACTGAAGCTTTCTTT.

This clone has more than one count but fewer than ten. Other nucleotide sequences from this sample produce the same CDR3. The J gene is TRBJ1-1, the V gene TRBV9; the D is unclear. CDR1 is SGDLS, CDR2 YYNGEE, per germline. V was trimmed by 3 bases and J by 3 bases, leaving 6 bases between them. The CDR3 length is 12 residues. CDR3: CASSAGHTEAFF. CDR3 bases: TGTGCCAGCAGCGCCGGGCACACTGAAGCTTTCTTT.

This CDR3 is CASSRAAAYEQYF. DNA of the CDR3: TGTGCCAGCAGCCGGGCAGCGGCCTACGAGCAGTACTTC. The chain combines TRBV4-2 with TRBJ2-7, with D possibly matching TRBD2 (5 bases). This CDR3 is built from 13 residues. The germline V gene encodes CDR1 LGHNA and CDR2 YNFKEQ. The V end was cut by 4 bases, the J end by 2 bases, with 9 bases between.

This chain links TRBV19 with TRBJ1-1; D is undetermined. Germline loops: CDR1 LNHDA, CDR2 SQIVND (reference sequence). This CDR3 spans 13 amino acids. The V end was cut by 10 bases, the J end by 5 bases, with 17 bases between. The CDR3 nucleotides are TGTGCCACCACCCTGGGGTGGGAAACTGAAGCTTTCTTT. This codes for CATTLGWETEAFF.

In the case of this clone: In the same sample, other DNA sequences code for this CDR3. V and J are TRBV27 and TRBJ2-3; D may be TRBD1 or TRBD2 (5 bases each). The CDR3 totals 13 residues. Germline values: CDR1 MNHEY, CDR2 SMNVEV (reference sequence). V was shortened by 5 bases and J by 5 bases, with 11 bases between the two germline ends. CDR3 nucleotides: TGTGCCAGCAGTCCGAGGGGCGGAGATACGCAGTATTTT. Encoded protein: CASSPRGGDTQYF.

The chain joins TRBV27 to TRBJ2-5; D not resolved. Germline V lookup: CDR1 MNHEY, CDR2 SMNVEV (reference sequence). V gave up 5 bases and J gave up 0 bases, with 10 bases separating them. The CDR3 runs 14 residues. This CDR3 is CASSPLGYQETQYF. The CDR3 DNA sequence: TGTGCCAGCAGTCCGCTTGGGTACCAAGAGACCCAGTACTTC.

V gene TRBV5-4 combines with J gene TRBJ1-5; TRBD1 matches at 10 bases. CDR1 is SGHNT and CDR2 is YYREEE in the germline V gene (reference sequence). CDR3 size: 17 residues. Trimming took 5 bases from V and 6 from J; bases not matched to a gene: 14. The CDR3 sequence: CASSFNGGQGKGQPQHF. DNA for the CDR3: TGTGCCAGCAGTTTCAACGGGGGACAGGGGAAAGGTCAGCCCCAGCATTTT.

This clone was picked up a small number of times. V usage is TRBV28 and J usage is TRBJ1-5, with D possibly TRBD1 on 6 matching bases. Germline lookup yields CDR1 MDHEN and CDR2 SYDVKM. The V end lost 6 bases, the J end lost 1 base, and 13 bases lay between the germline ends. There are 15 residues in the CDR3. The CDR3 reads CASSQGGRSNQPQHF. CDR3 DNA: TGTGCCAGCAGCCAAGGGGGGCGAAGCAATCAGCCCCAGCATTTT.

This clone was seen once. This chain connects TRBV11-2 to TRBJ2-7; D is unclear. Trimming shortened V by 5 bases and J by 3 bases, and 5 bases separated the two germline ends. This CDR3 is 11 amino acids long. Per germline, CDR1 SGHAT and CDR2 FQNNGV. The CDR3 DNA sequence: TGTGCCAGCAGCCACGACTACGAGCAGTACTTC. It yields the protein CASSHDYEQYF.

For this clone: Other nucleotide sequences from this sample produce the same CDR3. The J gene is TRBJ2-3, the V gene TRBV27; no clear D gene. V shed 9 bases and J shed 2 bases, with 6 bases lying between them. This CDR3 comprises 11 residues. Germline CDR1 is MNHEY and CDR2 is SMNVEV (reference sequence). The DNA for the CDR3 is TGTGCCAGTGGATCCACAGATACGCAGTATTTT. It encodes CASGSTDTQYF.

The V and J genes are TRBV7-6 and TRBJ2-4, with 7 bases fitting TRBD1. Per the germline V gene, CDR1 is SGHVS and CDR2 is FNYEAQ. The CDR3 contains 15 residues. V shed 5 bases, J shed 6 bases, and the junction held 10 bases outside the gene matches. CDR3 amino acids: CASSPRTGARNIQYF. The DNA of the CDR3 is TGTGCCAGCAGCCCCCGGACAGGAGCCCGAAACATTCAGTACTTC. The complete variable domain, with remaining parts taken from reference TRBV7-6 and TRBJ2-4, reads GAGVSQSPRYKVTKRGQDVALRCDPISGHVSLYWYRQALGQGPEFLTYFNYEAQQDKSGLPNDRFSAERPEGSISTLTIQRTEQRDSAMYRCASSPRTGARNIQYFGAGTRLSVL.

V gene TRBV5-6 combines with J gene TRBJ1-4; 8 bases align to TRBD1. Looked up from germline, CDR1 is SGHDT and CDR2 is YYEEEE. The CDR3 contains 15 residues. With 5 bases clipped from V and 7 bases from J, the junction kept 10 bases outside the gene matches. The CDR3: CASSSNRGRGEKLFF. The CDR3 coding sequence is TGTGCCAGCAGTTCGAACAGGGGGAGAGGTGAAAAACTGTTTTTT.

The chain couples TRBV7-9 to TRBJ2-7; TRBD1 is a possible D gene (5 bases). The CDR3 is made up of 12 amino acids. Trimming removed 5 bases from V and 6 bases from J, with 11 bases in between. CDR1 and CDR2 from the germline V gene are SEHNR and FQNEAQ (reference sequence). In DNA, the CDR3 is TGTGCCAGCAGCCCAGGACAACCCGAGCAGTACTTC. Protein product: CASSPGQPEQYF.

A note on this clone: The sample carries other DNA sequences with the same CDR3. The CDR3 DNA reads TGTGCCAGCAGCTTAGTTGGGGGCTCCTACAATGAGCAGTTCTTC. It encodes CASSLVGGSYNEQFF. This chain connects TRBV7-9 to TRBJ2-1; the D call may be TRBD1 or TRBD2 (5 bases each). Deletions cut 1 base from V and 0 bases from J, with 7 bases between. Germline assignment: CDR1 SEHNR and CDR2 FQNEAQ (reference sequence). This CDR3 contains 15 residues.

The V and J genes are TRBV7-9 and TRBJ1-2; D possibly corresponds to TRBD1 (5 bases). The V end was cut by 6 bases, the J end by 1 base, with 12 bases between. CDR1 is SEHNR and CDR2 is FQNEAQ in the germline V gene (reference sequence). The length of the CDR3 is 14 residues. The CDR3 sequence: CASSEGALNYGYTF. The CDR3 coding sequence is TGTGCCAGCAGTGAAGGGGCCCTTAACTATGGCTACACCTTC.

In this sample, this clone turned up a few times. This CDR3 is also generated by other DNA sequences in the sample. The genes are TRBV6-5 and TRBJ1-2, with D maybe TRBD1 (5 bases). Deletions cut 0 bases from V and 2 bases from J, with 7 bases between. Looked up from germline, CDR1 is MNHEY and CDR2 is SVGAGI. This CDR3 is 14 amino acids long. For the CDR3, the DNA is TGTGCCAGCAGTTACTCAGAGGGGAACTATGGCTACACCTTC. Protein product: CASSYSEGNYGYTF.

The rearrangement links TRBV7-2 to TRBJ2-6; D is unclear. The V and J ends lost 5 bases and 4 bases respectively, with 12 bases between them. CDR3 length: 15 amino acids. The germline V gene encodes CDR1 SGHTA and CDR2 FQGNSA. As DNA, the CDR3 is TGTGCCAGCAGCCCGTGGCCGGGCGGGGCCAACGTCCTGACTTTC. Its protein product is CASSPWPGGANVLTF.